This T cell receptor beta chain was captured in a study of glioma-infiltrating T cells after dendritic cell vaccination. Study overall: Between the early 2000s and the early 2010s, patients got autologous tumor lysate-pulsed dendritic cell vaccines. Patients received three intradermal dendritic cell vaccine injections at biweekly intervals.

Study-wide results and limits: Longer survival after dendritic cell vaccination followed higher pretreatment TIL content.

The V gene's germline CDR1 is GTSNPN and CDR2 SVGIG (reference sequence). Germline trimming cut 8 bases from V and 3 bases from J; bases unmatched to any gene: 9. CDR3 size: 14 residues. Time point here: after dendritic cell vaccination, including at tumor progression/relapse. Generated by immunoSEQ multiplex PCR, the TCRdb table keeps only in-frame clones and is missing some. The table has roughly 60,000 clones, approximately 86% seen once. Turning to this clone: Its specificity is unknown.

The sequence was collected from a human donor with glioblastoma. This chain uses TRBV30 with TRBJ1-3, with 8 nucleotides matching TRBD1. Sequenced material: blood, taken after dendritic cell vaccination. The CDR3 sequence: CARGQGSFGNTIYF. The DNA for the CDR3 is TGTGCCCGAGGACAGGGTTCGTTTGGAAACACCATATATTTT.